This T cell receptor beta chain was captured in a study of regulatory T cells in long-lasting Graves disease. Both iRepertoire HTBI primers and Arm-PCR of CDR3 regions were used to build the TCR beta libraries. TCRdb reprocessed the multiplex PCR reads with MiXCR, giving one entry per CDR3 protein. The table records 530,000 or so distinct CDR3 sequences, 13% of them present only once. CDR3 length: 14 residues. Trimming left V 3 bases short and J 8 bases short, with 14 bases between. Stated time point: newly diagnosed GD, antithyroid drugs for less than 3 months. TCR sequences were obtained from RNA taken from PBMCs. This clonotype was counted ten times or more. These same data were also listed under a study on T cells in Graves' hyperthyroidism and ophthalmopathy. Per that study: Graves' hyperthyroidism was deemed stable absent ophthalmopathy progression within 18 months. Lactation, pregnancy, other autoimmune disease or uncontrolled infection led to exclusion of patients.

The input for sequencing was peripheral blood mononuclear cells (PBMCs), taken at new diagnosis, from a patient treated with antithyroid drugs. The V gene is TRBV12-3 or TRBV12-4, the J gene TRBJ2-4; D may match TRBD1 or TRBD2 (7 bases each). The receptor was derived from a man aged 25 to 45 with Graves disease. CDR3 bases: TGTGCCAGCAGTTTCAGGGGGAGGGCGGACATTCAGTACTTC. It encodes CASSFRGRADIQYF.